This T cell receptor (beta chain) was captured by sequencing in a study of CD4 T cells in relation to SARS-CoV-2 and coronaviruses. Unexposed donor CD4+ T cells date from about 2011-2018, before the COVID-19 pandemic. Worth noting for this clone: Its antigen is unidentified.

Study-level points and caveats: Crossreactivity was assessed only for spike protein, not other viral proteins. The assay detects memory recall responses, not culture-primed primary responses. No donor gave both pre-pandemic and post-infection samples. Crossreactive clones expanded significantly less to SARS-CoV-2 than monoreactive clones.

Using immunoSEQ multiplex PCR, the repertoire was profiled, and TCRdb retains in-frame clones only, with some absent. Of tens of thousands of clones in the sample, 86% were seen once. The sequenced sample was memory CD4+ T cells from PBMCs. The origin of this receptor is a human donor in good health.

The chain's CDR3 is CASSQGPTSGTTDTQYF. CDR3 DNA: TGCGCCAGCAGCCAAGGCCCCACCAGCGGGACCACAGATACGCAGTATTTT. The genes are TRBV4-1 and TRBJ2-3; 7 bases match TRBD2. This CDR3 has 17 amino acids. The junction had 9 bases not matched to a gene; V was cut back by 1 base and J by 2 bases. The germline V gene encodes CDR1 MGHRA and CDR2 YSYEKL.